A single sample gave rise to the 21 T cell receptor beta chains below, sequenced in a study of blood T cell repertoires in COVID-19. Method: immunoSEQ multiplex PCR; TCRdb's copy keeps in-frame clones and lacks some. The sample contains about 45,000 clones, 89% of which appear only once. Material for sequencing was peripheral blood. These receptors all come from a human donor in a cohort sampled during active COVID-19.

Only a few counts were recorded for this clone. The chain combines TRBV7-2 with TRBJ2-1; maybe TRBD1 (5 bases). This CDR3 spans 12 amino acids. Germline values: CDR1 SGHTA, CDR2 FQGNSA. V lost 5 bases to trimming and J lost 12 bases, with 14 bases between them. CDR3 region: CASSLQGVSQFF. In nucleotides, the CDR3 is TGTGCCAGCAGCCTCCAGGGTGTTTCGCAGTTCTTC.

The V call is TRBV7-2, the J call TRBJ1-3; maybe TRBD1 (5 bases). Germline CDR1 is SGHTA and CDR2 is FQGNSA. Trimming pared 2 bases from V and 0 bases from J, leaving 8 bases between. The length of the CDR3 is 15 residues. The CDR3 reads CASSLWGSSGNTIYF. CDR3 DNA: TGTGCCAGCAGCTTATGGGGCAGCTCTGGAAACACCATATATTTT.

This clone was detected only a few times. J is TRBJ2-1 and V is TRBV29-1; 7 bases line up with TRBD2. CDR1 and CDR2 from the germline V gene are SQVTM and ANQGSEA. V dropped 2 bases and J dropped 7; count of bases not matched to a gene: 14. This CDR3 has 16 residues. The CDR3 bases are TGCAGCGTTGAAACGCGACTAGCCTTCCGTGGTAATGAGCAGTTCTTC. Protein: CSVETRLAFRGNEQFF.

The genes are TRBV7-2 and TRBJ1-2, with unresolved D. Germline values: CDR1 SGHTA, CDR2 FQGNSA. The CDR3 extends over 16 amino acids. Between the trimmed V and J ends, which lost 5 bases and 8 bases, there was a span of 24 bases. DNA of the CDR3: TGTGCCAGCAGCCCCCTGTCCGGATTCACCACGGGGGGCTACACCTTC. Translation: CASSPLSGFTTGGYTF.

The chain uses TRBV7-9 and TRBJ1-5; D may be TRBD1 (6 bases). The V and J ends lost 7 bases and 2 bases respectively, with 15 bases between them. Germline V gene lookup returns CDR1 SEHNR and CDR2 FQNEAQ (reference sequence). The CDR3 loop spans 15 amino acids. CDR3 sequence: CASTSSGGGNQPQHF. The CDR3 DNA is TGTGCCAGCACCTCATCGGGGGGCGGCAATCAGCCCCAGCATTTT.

Here the CDR3 DNA reads TGTGCCAGCAGCGTAGCGGGTCTCGGTAATTCACCCCTCCACTTT. Translated, it gives CASSVAGLGNSPLHF. The rearrangement joins TRBV9 to TRBJ1-6, with D hard to call. Germline CDR1 reads SGDLS; CDR2 reads YYNGEE. The CDR3 contains 15 residues. Trimming cost V 0 bases and J 6 bases, with 10 bases left between them.

The chain joins TRBV5-1 to TRBJ2-2; 9 bases align to TRBD2. Germline V gene sequence: CDR1 SGHRS, CDR2 YFSETQ. There are 15 residues in the CDR3. The junction had 10 bases not matched to a gene; V was cut back by 7 bases and J by 6 bases. The CDR3 nucleotides read TGCGCCAGCGGATCTGAGCGGGAGGCCTCCGGGGAGCTGTTTTTT. Its protein is CASGSEREASGELFF.

The chain carries TRBV5-1 and TRBJ1-1, with TRBD1 as a possible D gene (5 bases). This CDR3 is 15 amino acids long. From germline, CDR1 is SGHRS and CDR2 YFSETQ. With 0 bases removed from V and 3 bases from J, the gap between germline ends came to 12 bases. The CDR3 bases are TGCGCCAGCAGCTTGGTCTTTGGGGGGGACACTGAAGCTTTCTTT. This sequence encodes CASSLVFGGDTEAFF.

This clone was seen only a few times. The J gene is TRBJ1-2, the V gene TRBV2; D might be TRBD1 (6 bases). The length of the CDR3 is 14 residues. CDR1 SNHLY and CDR2 FYNNEI come from the germline V gene. V was trimmed by 8 bases and J by 5 bases, leaving 18 bases between them. In nucleotides, the CDR3 is TGTGCCAGCTCGGCATCCGGGACACCATATGGCTACACCTTC. Translation gives CASSASGTPYGYTF.

This clone was seen a few times. The rearrangement joins TRBV12-3 or TRBV12-4 to TRBJ1-1, with D hard to call. The CDR3 loop spans 11 amino acids. Trimming removed 6 bases from V and 5 bases from J, with 7 bases in between. The DNA for the CDR3 is TGTGCCAGCAGGCTGAGGACTGAAGCTTTCTTT. Translated, it gives CASRLRTEAFF.

This chain joins TRBV10-2 and TRBJ2-2, with D possibly matching TRBD1 (6 bases). CDR1 and CDR2 from the germline V gene are WSHSY and SAAADI. The CDR3 loop spans 13 amino acids. Trimming stripped 4 bases from V and 6 bases from J, with 9 bases between. The CDR3 nucleotides are TGCGCCAGCAGTGCAGGGGTGGCCGGGGAGCTGTTTTTT. Translated, it gives CASSAGVAGELFF.

V gene TRBV6-5 combines with J gene TRBJ2-1; D is possibly TRBD1 (6 bases). V lost 7 bases to trimming and J lost 8 bases, with 12 bases between them. There are 12 residues in the CDR3. CDR1 is MNHEY and CDR2 is SVGAGI in the germline V gene. CDR3 sequence (DNA): TGTGCCAGCAAGAACAGGGTTGATGAGCAGTTCTTC. Residues: CASKNRVDEQFF.

J is TRBJ1-2 and V is TRBV6-5; D gene uncertain. The length of the CDR3 is 15 residues. Trimming shortened V by 7 bases and J by 4 bases, and 19 bases separated the two germline ends. Germline-derived CDR1 and CDR2 are MNHEY and SVGAGI. The CDR3 coding sequence is TGTGCCAGCACCTGGGGAGAGGCTGCTAGCTATGGCTACACCTTC. Translation gives CASTWGEAASYGYTF.

The chain uses TRBV12-3 or TRBV12-4 and TRBJ1-4; D may be TRBD1 (6 bases). The CDR3 has 13 residues. Trimming took off 8 bases at V and 8 bases at J, with 15 bases between the two ends. CDR3 amino acids: CASSDRFAEKLFF. CDR3 sequence (DNA): TGTGCCAGCTCGGACAGATTCGCGGAAAAACTGTTTTTT.

The V gene is TRBV11-2, the J gene TRBJ2-5, with 7 bases identical to TRBD1. Germline-derived CDR1 and CDR2 are SGHAT and FQNNGV. The CDR3 runs 13 residues. V shed 4 bases, J shed 5 bases, and the junction held 4 bases outside the gene matches. The CDR3 DNA reads TGTGCCAGCAGCTCGACAGGGTTTGAGACCCAGTACTTC. This gives the protein CASSSTGFETQYF.

The gene calls are TRBV11-2 and TRBJ2-5, with TRBD1 matching over 9 bases. V lost 5 bases and J lost 7; bases outside the gene matches: 14. CDR1 and CDR2 (germline): SGHAT, FQNNGV. There are 16 residues in the CDR3. The CDR3 sequence: CASSPPPGQGLGTQYF. DNA for the CDR3: TGTGCCAGCAGCCCCCCTCCGGGACAGGGATTGGGGACCCAGTACTTC.

This chain links TRBV5-1 with TRBJ1-3; TRBD1 might be the D (6 bases). Trimming stripped 0 bases from V and 0 bases from J, with 10 bases between. The CDR3 contains 16 residues. The germline gives CDR1 SGHRS, CDR2 YFSETQ. In DNA, the CDR3 is TGCGCCAGCAGCTTGGGACAGGCGAGCTCTGGAAACACCATATATTTT. Protein: CASSLGQASSGNTIYF.

This chain joins TRBV21-1 and TRBJ2-7; the tabulated D call, TRBD2, remains unverified against the DNA. TRBV21-1 is given as a pseudogene. The CDR3 runs 18 residues. The CDR3 coding sequence is TGTGCCAGCAGCAATTGCCCCAGCCGACTAGCGGGAGACTACGAGCAGTACTTC. It specifies CASSNCPSRLAGDYEQYF.

The V call is TRBV29-1, the J call TRBJ1-1, with 7 bases that match TRBD1. There are 13 residues in the CDR3. The germline V gene has CDR1 SQVTM and CDR2 ANQGSEA. V was clipped by 3 bases and J by 1 base; unmatched bases: 2. The CDR3 sequence: CSVDDRANTEAFF. The CDR3 coding sequence is TGCAGCGTTGATGACAGGGCGAACACTGAAGCTTTCTTT.

J is TRBJ2-7 and V is TRBV2; 7 bases map to TRBD2. Trimming took 6 bases from V and 0 from J; bases not matched to a gene: 2. Germline V gives CDR1 SNHLY, CDR2 FYNNEI. The CDR3 covers 13 residues. As DNA, the CDR3 is TGTGCCAGCAGAAGGGACTACTCCTACGAGCAGTACTTC. Encoded protein: CASRRDYSYEQYF.

The chain employs TRBV9 and TRBJ1-1, with D unclear. The CDR3 is made up of 13 amino acids. V was shortened by 0 bases and J by 3 bases, with 6 bases between the two germline ends. Germline V gene sequence: CDR1 SGDLS, CDR2 YYNGEE. The CDR3 loop reads CASSVVTDTEAFF. CDR3 bases: TGTGCCAGCAGCGTAGTCACGGACACTGAAGCTTTCTTT.